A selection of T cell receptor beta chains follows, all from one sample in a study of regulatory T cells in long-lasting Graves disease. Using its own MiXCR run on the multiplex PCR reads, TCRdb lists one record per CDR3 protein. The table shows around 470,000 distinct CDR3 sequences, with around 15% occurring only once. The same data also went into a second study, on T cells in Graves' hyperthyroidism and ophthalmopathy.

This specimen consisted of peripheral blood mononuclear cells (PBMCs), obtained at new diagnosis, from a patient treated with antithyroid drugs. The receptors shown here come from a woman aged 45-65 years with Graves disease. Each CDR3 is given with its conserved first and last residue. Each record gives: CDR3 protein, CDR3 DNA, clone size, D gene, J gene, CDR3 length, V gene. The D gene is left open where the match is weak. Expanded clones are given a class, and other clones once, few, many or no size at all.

cdr3_aa: CASSQTLAGASSYEQYF; cdr3_nt: TGTGCCAGCAGCCAGACACTAGCGGGGGCATCTTCCTACGAGCAGTACTTC; clone_size: many; d_call: TRBD2; j_call: TRBJ2-7; cdr3_length: 17; v_call: TRBV3-1
cdr3_aa: CASSPRTATANNEQFF; cdr3_nt: TGTGCCAGCAGTCCGCGGACAGCTACAGCGAACAATGAGCAGTTCTTC; clone_size: many; d_call: -; j_call: TRBJ2-1; cdr3_length: 16; v_call: TRBV12-3/TRBV12-4
cdr3_aa: CASSGTGGTEAFF; cdr3_nt: TGTGCCAGCAGCGGCACAGGGGGCACTGAAGCTTTCTTT; clone_size: many; d_call: TRBD1; j_call: TRBJ1-1; cdr3_length: 13; v_call: TRBV5-6
cdr3_aa: CARQIHANEKLFF; cdr3_nt: TGTGCCAGACAGATACATGCTAATGAAAAACTGTTTTTT; clone_size: many; d_call: -; j_call: TRBJ1-4; cdr3_length: 13; v_call: TRBV6-1
cdr3_aa: CASSLNPGGAVGNTDTQYF; cdr3_nt: TGTGCCAGCAGCTTAAATCCCGGAGGTGCAGTCGGGAACACAGATACGCAGTATTTT; clone_size: many; d_call: -; j_call: TRBJ2-3; cdr3_length: 19; v_call: TRBV7-3
cdr3_aa: CAISENGITQPQHF; cdr3_nt: TGTGCCATCAGTGAGAACGGGATAACTCAGCCCCAGCATTTT; clone_size: many; d_call: -; j_call: TRBJ1-5; cdr3_length: 14; v_call: TRBV10-3
cdr3_aa: CASSERVLVGTGVETQYF; cdr3_nt: TGTGCCAGCAGTGAACGGGTTCTCGTAGGGACAGGGGTAGAGACCCAGTACTTC; clone_size: few; d_call: TRBD1; j_call: TRBJ2-5; cdr3_length: 18; v_call: TRBV25-1
cdr3_aa: CASSMGRVVDTEELFF; cdr3_nt: TGTGCCAGCAGTATGGGGCGGGTGGTTGACACCGAGGAGCTGTTTTTT; clone_size: few; d_call: -; j_call: TRBJ2-2; cdr3_length: 16; v_call: TRBV6-1
cdr3_aa: CASSILQGYEQYF; cdr3_nt: TGTGCCAGCAGTATCCTACAGGGCTACGAGCAGTACTTC; clone_size: many; d_call: -; j_call: TRBJ2-7; cdr3_length: 13; v_call: TRBV12-3/TRBV12-4
cdr3_aa: CASSYPGLDGKAGELFF; cdr3_nt: TGTGCCAGCAGTTATCCCGGACTAGACGGTAAAGCCGGGGAGCTGTTTTTT; clone_size: -; d_call: TRBD2; j_call: TRBJ2-2; cdr3_length: 17; v_call: TRBV6-5
cdr3_aa: CASSLERGMNTEAFF; cdr3_nt: TGCGCCAGCAGCTTGGAGAGAGGGATGAACACTGAAGCTTTCTTT; clone_size: many; d_call: -; j_call: TRBJ1-1; cdr3_length: 15; v_call: TRBV5-1